The 30 T cell receptor beta chains in this list originate from one sample, sequenced in a study of blood T cell repertoires in COVID-19. The repertoire was sequenced with immunoSEQ multiplex PCR; TCRdb's copy has only in-frame clones and lacks some. Of 25,000 to 35,000 clones detected, under 90% appear once; the ten largest clones hold approximately 16%. The sample taken for sequencing was peripheral blood. These receptors were taken from a man in his 70s with active COVID-19.

The gene calls are TRBV4-3 and TRBJ2-3, with D possibly being TRBD2 (5 bases). This CDR3 region has 17 residues. CDR1 and CDR2 (germline): LGHNA, YSLEER. With 4 bases removed from V and 2 bases from J, the gap between germline ends came to 19 bases. Here the CDR3 DNA reads TGCGCCAGCAGCCGTCAGATGGCGGGCCCTTCCACAGATACGCAGTATTTT. Translation: CASSRQMAGPSTDTQYF.

The rearrangement uses TRBV3-1 (or the pseudogene TRBV3-2) and TRBJ2-4; 9 bases line up with TRBD2. V was clipped by 1 base and J by 1 base; unmatched bases: 2. Germline V CDR1 and CDR2: LGHDT, YNNKEL (reference sequence). This CDR3 spans 16 amino acids. The CDR3 bases are TGTGCCAGCAGCCAAGTCAGCGGGGGGGCCAAAAACATTCAGTACTTC. It translates to CASSQVSGGAKNIQYF.

The chain is built from TRBV4-1 and TRBJ1-1, with D perhaps TRBD1 (5 bases). From germline, CDR1 is MGHRA and CDR2 YSYEKL. This CDR3 is 14 amino acids long. Deletions cut 3 bases from V and 0 bases from J, with 8 bases between. CDR3 sequence reads: CASSQGLMNTEAFF. The CDR3 coding sequence is TGCGCCAGCAGCCAGGGACTCATGAACACTGAAGCTTTCTTT.

The chain links TRBV9 to TRBJ1-3; D remains ambiguous. Germline V lookup: CDR1 SGDLS, CDR2 YYNGEE. The CDR3 runs 15 residues. V shed 0 bases and J shed 0 bases, with 7 bases lying between them. CDR3 sequence reads: CASSVEADSGNTIYF. The CDR3 region has the DNA TGTGCCAGCAGCGTAGAGGCGGACTCTGGAAACACCATATATTTT.

The V gene is TRBV11-3, the J gene TRBJ2-2; D perhaps matches TRBD1 (6 bases). The germline V gene encodes CDR1 SGHNT and CDR2 YENEEA. V shed 1 base and J shed 1 base, with 16 bases lying between them. The CDR3 covers 18 residues. Written as DNA, the CDR3 is TGTGCCAGCAGCTTAGGGGGCCTCGGACAGCTGAACACCGGGGAGCTGTTTTTT. The encoded protein is CASSLGGLGQLNTGELFF.

The rearrangement joins TRBV4-2 to TRBJ2-1, with D possibly TRBD1 on 6 matching bases. Germline V CDR1 and CDR2: LGHNA, YNFKEQ. CDR3 length equals 16 residues. Trimming pared 4 bases from V and 5 bases from J, leaving 18 bases between. As DNA, the CDR3 is TGTGCCAGCAGCCCTAAAAGGGACAATCGGAACAATGAGCAGTTCTTC. It is translated as CASSPKRDNRNNEQFF.

The genes are TRBV15 and TRBJ2-1, with D maybe TRBD1 (6 bases). Per the germline V gene, CDR1 is LNHNV and CDR2 is YYDKDF (reference sequence). This CDR3 comprises 14 residues. Trimming removed 8 bases at V and 4 bases at J, with 15 bases between. DNA of the CDR3: TGTGCCACCGTCCGGGCAGGGGATTACAATGAGCAGTTCTTC. Protein product: CATVRAGDYNEQFF.

This clone was counted only a few times. This chain connects TRBV20-1 to TRBJ2-5; D possibly uses TRBD1 or TRBD2 (6 bases each). Trimming took 3 bases from V and 5 from J, leaving 10 bases between them. Germline assignment: CDR1 DFQATT and CDR2 SNEGSKA (reference sequence). The CDR3 spans 12 residues. The CDR3 DNA follows: TGCAGTGCTAGTGGGGGGCGCGAGACCCAGTACTTC. It codes for CSASGGRETQYF.

This clone was counted a single time. The chain has TRBV3-1 (or the pseudogene TRBV3-2) and TRBJ2-1, with a weak D call TRBD2 (7 bases). The CDR3 covers 15 residues. Deletions cut 0 bases from V and 4 bases from J, with 10 bases between. Germline V gene lookup returns CDR1 LGHDT and CDR2 YNNKEL (reference sequence). The CDR3 DNA reads TGTGCCAGCAGCCAAGAAGGGGGGGAATACAATGAGCAGTTCTTC. Residues: CASSQEGGEYNEQFF.

The chain uses TRBV19 and TRBJ2-2; the D gene is possibly TRBD1 (6 bases). From germline, CDR1 is LNHDA and CDR2 SQIVND (reference sequence). This CDR3 region has 17 residues. The V end was cut by 3 bases, the J end by 3 bases, with 17 bases between. CDR3 nucleotide sequence: TGTGCCAGTAGTATTTACCGGGTGGGGGCGGACACCGGGGAGCTGTTTTTT. It translates to CASSIYRVGADTGELFF.

This rearrangement joins TRBV11-2 to TRBJ2-7, with D possibly TRBD1 on 6 matching bases. CDR1 is SGHAT and CDR2 is FQNNGV in the germline V gene. Trimming cost V 1 base and J 7 bases, with 17 bases left between them. This CDR3 is 15 amino acids long. The CDR3 reads CASSLAAGQGFEQYF. In DNA form, the CDR3 reads TGTGCCAGCAGCTTAGCTGCGGGCCAGGGGTTTGAGCAGTACTTC.

V and J are TRBV3-1 (or the pseudogene TRBV3-2) and TRBJ1-3, with 10 bases identical to TRBD1. Germline V gives CDR1 LGHDT, CDR2 YNNKEL (reference sequence). Germline trimming cut 3 bases from V and 4 bases from J; bases unmatched to any gene: 12. CDR3 length equals 18 residues. CDR3 DNA sequence: TGTGCCAGCAGCCAGGGACAGGGGTTTACCTGGCTGGGAAACACCATATATTTT. It translates to CASSQGQGFTWLGNTIYF.

The rearrangement links TRBV3-1 (or the pseudogene TRBV3-2) to TRBJ2-7; possible D gene TRBD1, 6 bases. The CDR3 covers 13 residues. Trimming stripped 3 bases from V and 6 bases from J, with 12 bases between. Germline assignment: CDR1 LGHDT and CDR2 YNNKEL (reference sequence). CDR3 in amino acids: CASSHYRVSEQYF. CDR3 bases: TGTGCCAGCAGCCATTACAGGGTAAGCGAGCAGTACTTC.

This clone was observed a handful of times. The chain has TRBV11-3 and TRBJ2-2, with a tentative D call TRBD2 (6 bases). V gave up 4 bases and J gave up 6 bases, with 21 bases separating them. This CDR3 region has 17 residues. CDR1 is SGHNT, CDR2 YENEEA, per germline. In nucleotides, the CDR3 is TGTGCCAGCAGCTCGACTAGACTAGTGGACTTGGCCGGGGAGCTGTTTTTT. Translation gives CASSSTRLVDLAGELFF. Supplemented by reference TRBV11-3 and TRBJ2-2, the full variable domain reads EAGVVQSPRYKIIEKKQPVAFWCNPISGHNTLYWYLQNLGQGPELLIRYENEEAVDDSQLPKDRFSAERLKGVDSTLKIQPAELGDSAVYLCASSSTRLVDLAGELFFGEGSRLTVL.

The chain has TRBV5-1 and TRBJ1-6; tentative D call: TRBD1 (5 bases). Between the trimmed V and J ends, which lost 0 bases and 10 bases, there was a span of 20 bases. The CDR3 loop spans 17 amino acids. Germline loops: CDR1 SGHRS, CDR2 YFSETQ. The CDR3 nucleotides read TGCGCCAGCAGCTTGGGTGCGGGGGAAGGGGCTGGATCACCCCTCCACTTT. It specifies CASSLGAGEGAGSPLHF.

The V gene is TRBV6-5, the J gene TRBJ2-3; 15 positions agree with TRBD2. V shed 11 bases, J shed 5 bases, and the junction held 2 bases outside the gene matches. CDR1 is MNHEY, CDR2 SVGAGI, per germline. The CDR3 totals 13 residues. The CDR3 DNA follows: TGTGCCGGGACTAGCGGGGGGTTAGATACGCAGTATTTT. Its protein is CAGTSGGLDTQYF.

The rearrangement joins TRBV5-1 to TRBJ2-1; D possibly corresponds to TRBD1 (5 bases). The CDR3 covers 15 residues. Looked up from germline, CDR1 is SGHRS and CDR2 is YFSETQ. V was shortened by 0 bases and J by 3 bases, with 10 bases between the two germline ends. The CDR3 coding sequence is TGCGCCAGCAGCTTGGATGCCAGGGACTACAATGAGCAGTTCTTC. Its translation is CASSLDARDYNEQFF.

The CDR3 is CASSVGVSQPQHF. The CDR3 nucleotides are TGTGCCAGCAGTGTCGGGGTTTCTCAGCCCCAGCATTTT. The chain couples TRBV2 to TRBJ1-5, with D hard to call. The CDR3 is made up of 13 amino acids. Per the germline V gene, CDR1 is SNHLY and CDR2 is FYNNEI. The germline V and J ends were trimmed by 4 bases and 6 bases, with 10 bases remaining between them.

The chain employs TRBV18 and TRBJ1-4; TRBD1 is a possible D gene (5 bases). CDR1 and CDR2 (germline): KGHSH, LQKENI. V lost 2 bases to trimming and J lost 0 bases, with 16 bases between them. The CDR3 loop spans 18 amino acids. CDR3 in amino acids: CASSPLTFSGTTNEKLFF. DNA of the CDR3: TGTGCCAGCTCACCATTGACTTTTTCAGGGACAACTAATGAAAAACTGTTTTTT.

This clone was counted once. The chain recombines TRBV9 with TRBJ2-3; 8 positions match TRBD1. Germline lookup yields CDR1 SGDLS and CDR2 YYNGEE. The CDR3 loop spans 15 amino acids. The V segment lost 0 bases and the J segment 7 bases; nucleotides outside the gene matches: 7. Written as DNA, the CDR3 is TGTGCCAGCAGCGTAGTAGGACAGGGTGGAAATACGCAGTATTTT. It specifies CASSVVGQGGNTQYF.

This chain uses TRBV12-3 or TRBV12-4 with TRBJ1-1; D gene ambiguous. The CDR3 consists of 13 residues. Between the trimmed V and J ends, which lost 6 bases and 6 bases, there was a span of 14 bases. The CDR3 protein is CASSPQERSEAFF. CDR3 coding DNA: TGTGCCAGCAGCCCGCAAGAACGGTCTGAAGCTTTCTTT.

V gene TRBV6-1 combines with J gene TRBJ1-1; 7 nucleotides align to TRBD1. The CDR3 contains 13 residues. Per the germline V gene, CDR1 is MNHNS and CDR2 is SASEGT. The trim removed 6 bases at V and 3 bases at J, leaving 4 bases unmatched. The CDR3 sequence: CASRKDRDTEAFF. The CDR3 nucleotides are TGTGCCAGCAGGAAAGACAGGGACACTGAAGCTTTCTTT.

The chain combines TRBV28 with TRBJ2-3; 12 nucleotides agree with TRBD2. The CDR3 sequence is 14 residues long. Unmatched junction bases numbered 2, after V lost 6 bases and J lost 4 bases. CDR1 and CDR2 (germline): MDHEN, SYDVKM. CDR3 sequence (DNA): TGTGCCAGCAGATCTAGCGGGGGGGCAGATACGCAGTATTTT. Its translation: CASRSSGGADTQYF.

This clone showed up just a few times. This rearrangement joins TRBV5-6 to TRBJ2-7; a weak D match, TRBD2 (6 bases). The germline gives CDR1 SGHDT, CDR2 YYEEEE. Trimming removed 4 bases from V and 2 bases from J, with 13 bases in between. This CDR3 spans 14 amino acids. Here the CDR3 reads CASSPSGGAYEQYF. DNA of the CDR3: TGTGCCAGCAGCCCATCCGGGGGTGCCTACGAGCAGTACTTC.

V is TRBV5-1 and J is TRBJ2-2, with TRBD1 matching over 9 bases. Per the germline V gene, CDR1 is SGHRS and CDR2 is YFSETQ. Germline trimming cut 2 bases from V and 5 bases from J; bases unmatched to any gene: 4. The CDR3 spans 15 residues. The CDR3 is CASSFGQGTTGELFF. In DNA form, the CDR3 reads TGCGCCAGCAGCTTCGGACAGGGGACGACCGGGGAGCTGTTTTTT.

This chain joins TRBV4-3 and TRBJ2-1; 7 positions agree with TRBD2. CDR3 size: 16 residues. J lost 5 bases, V lost 2 bases, and 9 bases had no gene match. Germline-derived CDR1 and CDR2 are LGHNA and YSLEER. The CDR3 DNA is TGCGCCAGCAGCCAAAGGGGCGGGGGAAATCACAATGAGCAGTTCTTC. It translates to CASSQRGGGNHNEQFF.

This chain joins TRBV28 and TRBJ1-2; TRBD1 matches at 8 bases. The CDR3 runs 13 residues. Losses at the gene ends were 6 bases for V and 5 bases for J; bases not matched to a gene: 5. Per the germline V gene, CDR1 is MDHEN and CDR2 is SYDVKM. The CDR3, as DNA: TGTGCCAGCAGAACAGGGGGGGTATATGGCTACACCTTC. Translating it yields CASRTGGVYGYTF.

V and J are TRBV2 and TRBJ2-4; D is perhaps TRBD2 (6 bases). V lost 6 bases and J lost 6, with 9 bases in between. This CDR3 comprises 12 residues. CDR1 SNHLY and CDR2 FYNNEI come from the germline V gene. CDR3 in amino acids: CASRGRGNIQYF. Here the CDR3 DNA reads TGTGCCAGCAGGGGGCGGGGAAACATTCAGTACTTC.

This chain connects TRBV5-1 to TRBJ2-3; possible D gene TRBD1, 5 bases. V lost 0 bases and J 0 bases, leaving 8 bases between the germline ends. This CDR3 is 15 amino acids long. Germline V gene data show CDR1 as SGHRS and CDR2 as YFSETQ. The CDR3 loop reads CASSLDRQSTDTQYF. CDR3 nucleotide sequence: TGCGCCAGCAGCTTGGACCGACAGAGCACAGATACGCAGTATTTT.

The chain uses TRBV4-1 and TRBJ2-3, with a possible D match to TRBD2 (5 bases). The CDR3 totals 14 residues. The V and J ends lost 0 bases and 6 bases respectively, with 10 bases between them. Germline V lookup: CDR1 MGHRA, CDR2 YSYEKL. The CDR3 DNA sequence: TGCGCCAGCAGCCAAGATCAACTAGGGGATACGCAGTATTTT. The encoded protein is CASSQDQLGDTQYF.